Reported below is one TCR beta chain. Its antigen is as yet unknown. The table came from immunoSEQ multiplex PCR; TCRdb's copy has only in-frame clones and leaves some out. The sample holds approximately 59,000 clones, over 90% seen once. This entry belongs to a study of cytomegalovirus exposure and HLA in healthy donors. Study-wide findings and caveats: The study found most TCR sequences rare, yet found some public TCRs in many donors. The TCR clusters that emerged in the first cohort tended, a later analysis found, to co-occur in the 95 to 150 validation repertoires. Researchers catalogued some 160 TCR beta chains as cytomegalovirus-associated.

Donors were drawn from the approximately 120-subject validation cohort, separate from the roughly 670-subject first cohort. Trimming pared 4 bases from V and 5 bases from J, leaving 14 bases between. The germline V gene has CDR1 LNHDA and CDR2 SQIVND (reference sequence). This CDR3 has 14 amino acids. The specimen sequenced was PBMCs. This chain connects TRBV19 to TRBJ2-5; maybe TRBD1 (5 bases). This receptor was taken from a young man in good health and CMV-seropositive. CDR3 in amino acids: CASSTTSRAETQYF. The CDR3 DNA reads as TGTGCCAGTAGTACGACGAGCAGGGCGGAGACCCAGTACTTC.